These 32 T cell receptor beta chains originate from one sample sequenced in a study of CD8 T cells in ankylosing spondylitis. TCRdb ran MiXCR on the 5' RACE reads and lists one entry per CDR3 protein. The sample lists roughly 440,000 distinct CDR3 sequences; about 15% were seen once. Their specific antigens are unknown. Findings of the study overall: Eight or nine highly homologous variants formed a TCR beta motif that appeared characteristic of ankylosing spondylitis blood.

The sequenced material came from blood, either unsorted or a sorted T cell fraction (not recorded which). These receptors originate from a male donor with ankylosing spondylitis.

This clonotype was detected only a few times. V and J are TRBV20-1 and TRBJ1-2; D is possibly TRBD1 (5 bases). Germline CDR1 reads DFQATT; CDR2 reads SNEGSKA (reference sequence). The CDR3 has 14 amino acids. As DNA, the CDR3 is TGCGCTCCGGGCAGGGCGACGGAGATTAGTGGCTACACCTTC. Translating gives CAPGRATEISGYTF.

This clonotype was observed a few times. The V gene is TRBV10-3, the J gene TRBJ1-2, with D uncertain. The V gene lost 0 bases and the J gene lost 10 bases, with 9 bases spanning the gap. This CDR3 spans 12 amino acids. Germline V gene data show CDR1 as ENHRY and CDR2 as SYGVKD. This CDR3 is CAISESKGYYTF. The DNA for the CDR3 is TGTGCCATCAGTGAGTCGAAAGGGTACTACACCTTC.

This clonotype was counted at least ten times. The CDR3 protein is CASSQTSSLQGSVLTF. The DNA of the CDR3 is TGTGCCAGCAGCCAAACGTCCTCCCTACAGGGGTCGGTCCTGACTTTC. This rearrangement joins TRBV3-1 to TRBJ2-6; 7 bases line up with TRBD1. There are 16 residues in the CDR3. Germline CDR1 and CDR2: LGHDT and YNNKEL (reference sequence). V was pared by 2 bases and J by 13 bases, with 14 bases of the junction left unmatched.

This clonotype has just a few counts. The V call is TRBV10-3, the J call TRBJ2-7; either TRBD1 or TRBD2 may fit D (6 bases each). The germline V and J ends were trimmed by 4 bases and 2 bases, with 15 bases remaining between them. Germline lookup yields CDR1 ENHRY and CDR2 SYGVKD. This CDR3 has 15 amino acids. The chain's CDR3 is CAISVWRDKPYEQYF. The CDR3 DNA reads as TGTGCCATCAGTGTTTGGCGGGACAAGCCCTACGAGCAGTACTTC.

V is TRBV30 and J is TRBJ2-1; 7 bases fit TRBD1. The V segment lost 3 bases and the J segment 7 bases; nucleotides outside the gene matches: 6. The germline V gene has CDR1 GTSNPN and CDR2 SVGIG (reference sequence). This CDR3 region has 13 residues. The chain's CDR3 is CAWRGTVKNEQFF. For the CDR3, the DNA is TGTGCCTGGAGGGGGACAGTAAAAAATGAGCAGTTCTTC.

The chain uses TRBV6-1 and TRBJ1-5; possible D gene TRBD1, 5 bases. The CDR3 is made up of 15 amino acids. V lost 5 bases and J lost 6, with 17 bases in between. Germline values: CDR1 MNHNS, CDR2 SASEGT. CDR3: CASSKLSDTIQPQHF. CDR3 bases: TGTGCCAGCAGTAAGCTCTCGGACACTATTCAGCCCCAGCATTTT.

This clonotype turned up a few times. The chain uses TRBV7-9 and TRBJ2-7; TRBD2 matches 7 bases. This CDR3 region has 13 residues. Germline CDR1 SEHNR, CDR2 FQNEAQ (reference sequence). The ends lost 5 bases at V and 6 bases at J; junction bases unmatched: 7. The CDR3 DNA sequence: TGTGCCAGCAGCCTCGGACTAGTGGGCGAGCAGTACTTC. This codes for CASSLGLVGEQYF.

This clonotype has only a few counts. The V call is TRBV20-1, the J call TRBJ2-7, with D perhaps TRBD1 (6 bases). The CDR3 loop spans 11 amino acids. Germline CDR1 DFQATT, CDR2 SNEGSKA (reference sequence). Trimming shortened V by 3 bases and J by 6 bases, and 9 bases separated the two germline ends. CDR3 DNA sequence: TGCAGTGCTAGGACAGGTCCCGAGCAGTACTTC. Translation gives CSARTGPEQYF.

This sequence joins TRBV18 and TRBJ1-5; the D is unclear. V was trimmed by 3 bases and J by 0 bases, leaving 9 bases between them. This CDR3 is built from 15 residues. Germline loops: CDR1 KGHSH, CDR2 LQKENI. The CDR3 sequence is CASSPDSISNQPQHF. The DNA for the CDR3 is TGTGCCAGCTCACCGGACTCTATTAGCAATCAGCCCCAGCATTTT. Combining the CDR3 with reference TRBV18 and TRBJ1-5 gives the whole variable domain NAGVMQNPRHLVRRRGQEARLRCSPMKGHSHVYWYRQLPEEGLKFMVYLQKENIIDESGMPKERFSAEFPKEGPSILRIQQVVRGDSAAYFCASSPDSISNQPQHFGDGTRLSIL.

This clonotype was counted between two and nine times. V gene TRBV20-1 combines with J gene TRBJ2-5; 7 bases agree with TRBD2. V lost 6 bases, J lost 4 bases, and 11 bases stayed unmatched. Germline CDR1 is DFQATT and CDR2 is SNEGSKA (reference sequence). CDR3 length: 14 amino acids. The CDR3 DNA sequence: TGCAGTGCGGGGGACTATGGGCGGCGAGAGACCCAGTACTTC. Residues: CSAGDYGRRETQYF.

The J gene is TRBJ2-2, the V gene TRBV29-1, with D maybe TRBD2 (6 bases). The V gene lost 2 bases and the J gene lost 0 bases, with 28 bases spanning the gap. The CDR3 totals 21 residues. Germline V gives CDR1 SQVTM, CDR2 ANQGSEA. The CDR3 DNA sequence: TGCAGCGTTGAATTTTCCCCCAGGAGACTAGACCATATAACGAACACCGGGGAGCTGTTTTTT. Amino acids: CSVEFSPRRLDHITNTGELFF.

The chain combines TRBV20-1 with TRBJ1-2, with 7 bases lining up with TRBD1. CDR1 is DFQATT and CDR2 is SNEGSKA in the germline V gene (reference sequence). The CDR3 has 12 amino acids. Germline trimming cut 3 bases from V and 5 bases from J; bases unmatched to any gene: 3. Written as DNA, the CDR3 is TGCAGTGCTAGTGGGACAGCTTATGGCTACACCTTC. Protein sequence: CSASGTAYGYTF.

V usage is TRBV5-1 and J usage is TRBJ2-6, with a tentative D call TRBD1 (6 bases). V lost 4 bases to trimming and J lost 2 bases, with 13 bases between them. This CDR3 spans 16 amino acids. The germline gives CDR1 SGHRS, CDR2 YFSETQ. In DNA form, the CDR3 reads TGCGCCAGCAGCCCTCGTGACAGGCCTGGGGCCAACGTCCTGACTTTC. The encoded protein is CASSPRDRPGANVLTF.

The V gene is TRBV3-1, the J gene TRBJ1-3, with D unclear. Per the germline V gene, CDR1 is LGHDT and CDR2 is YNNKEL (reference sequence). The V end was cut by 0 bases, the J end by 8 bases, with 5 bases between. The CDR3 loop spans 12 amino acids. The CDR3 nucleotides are TGTGCCAGCAGCCAAGATGGGGACACCATATATTTT. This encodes CASSQDGDTIYF. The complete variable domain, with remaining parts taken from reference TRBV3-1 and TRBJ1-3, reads DTAVSQTPKYLVTQMGNDKSIKCEQNLGHDTMYWYKQDSKKFLKIMFSYNNKELIINETVPNRFSPKSPDKAHLNLHINSLELGDSAVYFCASSQDGDTIYFGEGSWLTVV.

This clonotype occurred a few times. CDR3 nucleotide sequence: TGTGCCAGCAGTGGGGGACAGGGTAGTAGGGAGACCCAGTACTTC. This encodes CASSGGQGSRETQYF. The V gene is TRBV6-1, the J gene TRBJ2-5; 9 bases fit TRBD1. CDR1 and CDR2 from the germline V gene are MNHNS and SASEGT. This CDR3 spans 15 amino acids. Germline trimming cut 4 bases from V and 5 bases from J; bases unmatched to any gene: 8.

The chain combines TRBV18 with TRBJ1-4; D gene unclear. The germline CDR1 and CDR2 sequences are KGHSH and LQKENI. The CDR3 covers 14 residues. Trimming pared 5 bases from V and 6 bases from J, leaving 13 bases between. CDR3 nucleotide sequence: TGTGCCAGCTCAAGAGGGCTGAGGGATGAAAAACTGTTTTTT. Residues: CASSRGLRDEKLFF. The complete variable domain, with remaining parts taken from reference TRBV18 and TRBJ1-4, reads NAGVMQNPRHLVRRRGQEARLRCSPMKGHSHVYWYRQLPEEGLKFMVYLQKENIIDESGMPKERFSAEFPKEGPSILRIQQVVRGDSAAYFCASSRGLRDEKLFFGSGTQLSVL.

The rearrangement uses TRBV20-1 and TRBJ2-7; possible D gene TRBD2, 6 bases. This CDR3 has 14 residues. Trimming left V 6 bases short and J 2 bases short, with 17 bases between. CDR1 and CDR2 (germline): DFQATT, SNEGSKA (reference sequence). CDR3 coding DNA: TGCAGTGCGTACGGGACTCCATCAACCTACGAGCAGTACTTC. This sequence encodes CSAYGTPSTYEQYF.

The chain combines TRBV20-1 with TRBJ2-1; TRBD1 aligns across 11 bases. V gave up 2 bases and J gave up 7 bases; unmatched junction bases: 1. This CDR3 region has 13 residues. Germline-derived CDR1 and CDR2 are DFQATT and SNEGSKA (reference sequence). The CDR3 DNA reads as TGCAGTGCTAGACGGGACAGGGGGAATGAGCAGTTCTTC. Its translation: CSARRDRGNEQFF.

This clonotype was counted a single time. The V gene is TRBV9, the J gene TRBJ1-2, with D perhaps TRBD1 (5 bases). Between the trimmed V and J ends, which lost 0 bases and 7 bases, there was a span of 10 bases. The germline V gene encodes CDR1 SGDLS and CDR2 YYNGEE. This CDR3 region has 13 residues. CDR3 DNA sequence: TGTGCCAGCAGCGTAGTCAGGGACGGTGGCTACACCTTC. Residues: CASSVVRDGGYTF. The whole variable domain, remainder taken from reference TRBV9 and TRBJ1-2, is DSGVTQTPKHLITATGQRVTLRCSPRSGDLSVYWYQQSLDQGLQFLIQYYNGEERAKGNILERFSAQQFPDLHSELNLSSLELGDSALYFCASSVVRDGGYTFGSGTRLTVV.

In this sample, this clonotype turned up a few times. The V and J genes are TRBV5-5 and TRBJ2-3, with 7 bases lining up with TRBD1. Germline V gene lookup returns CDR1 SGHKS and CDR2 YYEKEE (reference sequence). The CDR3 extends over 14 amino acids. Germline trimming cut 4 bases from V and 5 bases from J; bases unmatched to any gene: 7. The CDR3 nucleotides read TGTGCCAGCAGCCTTCGACAGGGAGAAGATACGCAGTATTTT. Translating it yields CASSLRQGEDTQYF.

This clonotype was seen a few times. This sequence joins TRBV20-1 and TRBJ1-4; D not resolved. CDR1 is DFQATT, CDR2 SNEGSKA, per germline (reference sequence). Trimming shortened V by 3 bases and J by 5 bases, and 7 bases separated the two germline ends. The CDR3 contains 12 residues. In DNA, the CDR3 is TGCAGTGCTAGCGGGAGCAATGAAAAACTGTTTTTT. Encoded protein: CSASGSNEKLFF.

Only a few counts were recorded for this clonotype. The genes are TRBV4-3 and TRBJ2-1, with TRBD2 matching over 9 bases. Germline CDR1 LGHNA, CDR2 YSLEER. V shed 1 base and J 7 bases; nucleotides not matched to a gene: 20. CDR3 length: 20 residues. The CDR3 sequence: CASSQGGWTSARLVGNEQFF. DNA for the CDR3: TGCGCCAGCAGCCAAGGAGGGTGGACTAGCGCCAGACTGGTGGGAAATGAGCAGTTCTTC.

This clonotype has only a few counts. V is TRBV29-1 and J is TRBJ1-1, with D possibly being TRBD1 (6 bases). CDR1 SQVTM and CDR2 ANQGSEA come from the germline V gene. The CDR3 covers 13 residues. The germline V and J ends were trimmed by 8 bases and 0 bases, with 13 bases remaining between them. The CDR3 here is CSSRQALNTEAFF. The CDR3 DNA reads TGCAGCTCCAGACAGGCCTTGAACACTGAAGCTTTCTTT.

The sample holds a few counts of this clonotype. CDR3 region: CASSLQQPTYEQYF. Written as DNA, the CDR3 is TGTGCCAGCAGCCTCCAACAGCCTACCTACGAGCAGTACTTC. The chain uses TRBV7-2 and TRBJ2-7; D is unresolved. The V end lost 5 bases, the J end lost 2 bases, and 13 bases lay between the germline ends. Per germline, CDR1 SGHTA and CDR2 FQGNSA. CDR3 length: 14 residues.

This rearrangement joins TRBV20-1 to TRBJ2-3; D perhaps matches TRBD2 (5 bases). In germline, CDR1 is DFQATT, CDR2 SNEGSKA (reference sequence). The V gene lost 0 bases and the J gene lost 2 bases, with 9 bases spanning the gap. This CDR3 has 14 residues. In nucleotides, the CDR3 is TGCAGTGCTAGAGATTCCCGGGACACAGATACGCAGTATTTT. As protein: CSARDSRDTDTQYF.

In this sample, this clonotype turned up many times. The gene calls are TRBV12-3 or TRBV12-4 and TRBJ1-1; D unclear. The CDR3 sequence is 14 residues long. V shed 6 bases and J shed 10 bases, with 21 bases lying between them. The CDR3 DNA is TGTGCCAGCAGACCCAACGGTGCGGCTGGGAGAGCTTTCTTT. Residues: CASRPNGAAGRAFF.

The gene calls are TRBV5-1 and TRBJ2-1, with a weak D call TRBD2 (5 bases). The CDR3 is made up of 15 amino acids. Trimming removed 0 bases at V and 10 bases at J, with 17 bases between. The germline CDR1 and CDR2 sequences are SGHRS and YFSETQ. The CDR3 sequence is CASSLGLAVRTEQFF. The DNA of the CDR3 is TGCGCCAGCAGCTTGGGTCTAGCAGTTCGAACCGAGCAGTTCTTC.

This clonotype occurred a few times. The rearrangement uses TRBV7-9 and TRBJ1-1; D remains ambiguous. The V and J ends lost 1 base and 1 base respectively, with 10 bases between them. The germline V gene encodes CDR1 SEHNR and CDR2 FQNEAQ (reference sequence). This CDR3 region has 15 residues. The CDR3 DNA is TGTGCCAGCAGCTTAGTACGCAAGACGAACACTGAAGCTTTCTTT. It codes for CASSLVRKTNTEAFF.

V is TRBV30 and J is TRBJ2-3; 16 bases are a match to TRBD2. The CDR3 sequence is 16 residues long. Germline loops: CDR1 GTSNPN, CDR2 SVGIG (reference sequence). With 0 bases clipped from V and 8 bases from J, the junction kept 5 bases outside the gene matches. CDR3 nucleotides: TGTGCCTGGAGTGTAGGGACTAGCGGGGGGGAAGGTACGCAGTATTTT. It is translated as CAWSVGTSGGEGTQYF.

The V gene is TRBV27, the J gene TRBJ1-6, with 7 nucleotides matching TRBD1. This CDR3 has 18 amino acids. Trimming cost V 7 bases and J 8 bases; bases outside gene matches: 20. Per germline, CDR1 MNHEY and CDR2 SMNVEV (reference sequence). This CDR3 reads CASTTAWRQGINHSPLHF. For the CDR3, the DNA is TGTGCCAGCACTACCGCCTGGAGACAGGGAATAAACCATTCACCCCTCCACTTT.

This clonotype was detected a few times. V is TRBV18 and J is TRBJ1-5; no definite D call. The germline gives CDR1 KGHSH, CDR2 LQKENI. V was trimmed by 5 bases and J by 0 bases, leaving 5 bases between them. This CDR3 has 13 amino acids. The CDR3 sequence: CASSKDSNQPQHF. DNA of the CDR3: TGTGCCAGCTCAAAGGATAGCAATCAGCCCCAGCATTTT.

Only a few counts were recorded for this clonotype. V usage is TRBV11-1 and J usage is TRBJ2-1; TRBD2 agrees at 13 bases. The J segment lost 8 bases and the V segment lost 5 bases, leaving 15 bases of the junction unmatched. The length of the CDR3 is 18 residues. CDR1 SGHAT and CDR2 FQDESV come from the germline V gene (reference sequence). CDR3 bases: TGTGCCAGCAGCGCTATTAGCGGACTAGCGGGAGTTGGTGATGAGCAGTTCTTC. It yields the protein CASSAISGLAGVGDEQFF.